This T cell receptor (beta chain) was sequenced during a study of radiotherapy plus CTLA-4 blockade in lung cancer. Study background: An objective response was seen in roughly a sixth of patients, and disease control in just over 30%. Findings of the study overall: Dynamics of early blood T cell clones, together with interferon-beta, were reportedly the best predictors of response.

TCRdb keeps only in-frame clones here, not all; method: immunoSEQ multiplex PCR. The table records about 90,000 clones, roughly 78% of them present only once. As for this clone: Its antigen remains unidentified.

Germline loops: CDR1 MNHEY, CDR2 SMNVEV (reference sequence). Germline trimming cut 4 bases from V and 8 bases from J; bases unmatched to any gene: 7. The CDR3 covers 14 residues. V and J are TRBV27 and TRBJ1-2, with 10 bases matching TRBD1. The sequenced sample was peripheral blood, obtained from a patient treated with radiotherapy plus ipilimumab. The receptor comes from a human donor with non-small cell lung cancer that progressed on radiotherapy plus ipilimumab. The CDR3 DNA reads TGTGCCAGCAGTTGGACAGGGGGAATGGGCGGCTACACCTTC. This encodes CASSWTGGMGGYTF.